The present entry profiles one T cell receptor (beta chain) with its context. Patients from Seattle were sampled longitudinally, starting during active infection. This entry belongs to a study of blood T cell repertoires in COVID-19. Sequenced by immunoSEQ multiplex PCR; TCRdb stores in-frame clones only, minus some. The table has approximately 330,000 clones, 80% to 90% seen once; the top ten hold roughly a tenth. CDR1 SGHDT and CDR2 YYEEEE come from the germline V gene. The V end lost 2 bases, the J end lost 0 bases, and 6 bases lay between the germline ends. This CDR3 region has 14 residues. The TCR originated in a man aged 30 to 45 with COVID-19, enrolled during active disease. The V call is TRBV5-6, the J call TRBJ1-3; possibly TRBD1 for D (5 bases). Sequenced material: peripheral blood. The CDR3 bases are TGTGCCAGCAGCTTCGACAGCTCTGGAAACACCATATATTTT. Encoded protein: CASSFDSSGNTIYF. The whole variable domain, remainder taken from reference TRBV5-6 and TRBJ1-3, is DAGVTQSPTHLIKTRGQQVTLRCSPKSGHDTVSWYQQALGQGPQFIFQYYEEEERQRGNFPDRFSGHQFPNYSSELNVNALLLGDSALYLCASSFDSSGNTIYFGEGSWLTVV.